What follows is one T cell receptor (beta chain) and its context. CDR3 length: 15 amino acids. CDR1 and CDR2 (germline): MDHEN, SYDVKM. J lost 3 bases, V lost 8 bases, and 9 bases had no gene match. The authors' processing: Reference gene primer amplification gave nucleated cell count estimates. Clones were read by immunoSEQ multiplex PCR, and TCRdb kept only the in-frame ones, dropping some. D and trimming come from the DNA, and the V and J calls and clone size come from that table. The table includes around 100,000 clones, around 88% detected once. The data were obtained in a study of blood T cell repertoires in COVID-19. Turning to the study itself: Researchers got acute and convalescent COVID-19 samples from the United States, Italy and Spain. T cells, B-cell-depleted T cells, or PBMCs supplied cDNA or gDNA.

The chain recombines TRBV28 with TRBJ1-3; TRBD1 agrees at 8 bases. This clonotype was sampled from a human donor in a cohort sampled during active COVID-19. The material sequenced was peripheral blood. The CDR3 DNA follows: TGTGCCAGCTACCGTACAGGGGGGCTTGGAAACACCATATATTTT. Translating it yields CASYRTGGLGNTIYF.